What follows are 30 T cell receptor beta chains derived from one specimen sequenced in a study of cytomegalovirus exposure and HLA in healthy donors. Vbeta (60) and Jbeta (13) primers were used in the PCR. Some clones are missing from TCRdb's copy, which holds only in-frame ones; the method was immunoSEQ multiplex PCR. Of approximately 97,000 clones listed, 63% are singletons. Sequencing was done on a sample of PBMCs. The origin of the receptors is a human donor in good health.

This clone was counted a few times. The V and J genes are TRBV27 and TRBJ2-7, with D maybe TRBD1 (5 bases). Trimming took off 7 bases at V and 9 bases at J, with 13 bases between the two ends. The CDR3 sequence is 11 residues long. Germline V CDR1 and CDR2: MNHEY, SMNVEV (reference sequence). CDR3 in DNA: TGTGCCAGCAAGGGGTTGGTCCGGCAGTACTTC. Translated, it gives CASKGLVRQYF.

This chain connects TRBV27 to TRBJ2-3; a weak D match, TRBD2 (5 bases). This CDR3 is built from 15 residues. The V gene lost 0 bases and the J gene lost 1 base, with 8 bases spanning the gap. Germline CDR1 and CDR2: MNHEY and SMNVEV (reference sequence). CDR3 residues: CASSLSRGGTDTQYF. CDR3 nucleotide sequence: TGTGCCAGCAGTTTATCACGGGGAGGCACAGATACGCAGTATTTT.

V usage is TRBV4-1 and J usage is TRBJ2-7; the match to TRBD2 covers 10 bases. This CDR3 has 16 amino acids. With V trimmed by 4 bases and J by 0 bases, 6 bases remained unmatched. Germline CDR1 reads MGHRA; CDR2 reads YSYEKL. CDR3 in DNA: TGCGCCAGCAGCCGAGAAGCGGGAGGGCTCTCCTACGAGCAGTACTTC. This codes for CASSREAGGLSYEQYF.

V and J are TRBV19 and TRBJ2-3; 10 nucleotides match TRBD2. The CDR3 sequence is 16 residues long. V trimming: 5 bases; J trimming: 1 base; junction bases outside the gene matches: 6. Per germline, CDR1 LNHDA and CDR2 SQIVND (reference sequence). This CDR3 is CASSAIAGGGTDTQYF. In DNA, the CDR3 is TGTGCCAGTAGTGCCATAGCGGGAGGTGGCACAGATACGCAGTATTTT.

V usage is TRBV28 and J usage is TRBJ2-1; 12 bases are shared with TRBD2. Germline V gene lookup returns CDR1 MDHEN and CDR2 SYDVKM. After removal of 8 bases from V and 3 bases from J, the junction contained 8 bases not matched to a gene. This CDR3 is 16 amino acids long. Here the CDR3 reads CASSTPTSGSYNEQFF. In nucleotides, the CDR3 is TGTGCCAGCTCCACCCCGACTAGCGGGAGCTACAATGAGCAGTTCTTC.

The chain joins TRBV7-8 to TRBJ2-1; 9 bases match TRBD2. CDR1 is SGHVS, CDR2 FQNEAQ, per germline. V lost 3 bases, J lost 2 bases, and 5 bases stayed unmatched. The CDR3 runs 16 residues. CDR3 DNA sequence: TGTGCCAGCAGCTTTCGTGCGGGAGGGACCTACAATGAGCAGTTCTTC. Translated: CASSFRAGGTYNEQFF. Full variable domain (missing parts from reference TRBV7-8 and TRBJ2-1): GAGVSQSPRYKVAKRGQDVALRCDPISGHVSLFWYQQALGQGPEFLTYFQNEAQLDKSGLPSDRFFAERPEGSVSTLKIQRTQQEDSAVYLCASSFRAGGTYNEQFFGPGTRLTVL.

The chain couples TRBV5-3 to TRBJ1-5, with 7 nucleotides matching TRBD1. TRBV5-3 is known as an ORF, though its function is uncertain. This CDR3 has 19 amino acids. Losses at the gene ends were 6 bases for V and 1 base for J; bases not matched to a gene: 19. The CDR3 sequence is CARTTAGGLDRESNQPQHF. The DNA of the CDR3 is TGTGCCAGAACCACGGCCGGCGGGCTTGACAGGGAAAGCAATCAGCCCCAGCATTTT.

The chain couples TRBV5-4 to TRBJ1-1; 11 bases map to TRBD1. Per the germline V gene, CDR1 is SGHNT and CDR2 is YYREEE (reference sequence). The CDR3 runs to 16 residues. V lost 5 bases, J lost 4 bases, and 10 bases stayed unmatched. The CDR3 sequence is CASRPGQGVGSTEAFF. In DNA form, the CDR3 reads TGTGCCAGCAGGCCGGGACAGGGGGTGGGGAGCACTGAAGCTTTCTTT.

CDR3 DNA: TGTGCCAGTAGTATAGCCCCTAGCGGGATTGGGGAAGAGACCCAGTACTTC. Its protein product is CASSIAPSGIGEETQYF. The chain combines TRBV19 with TRBJ2-5; TRBD2 agrees at 9 bases. This CDR3 is 17 amino acids long. V was clipped by 1 base and J by 3 bases; unmatched bases: 9. The germline V gene has CDR1 LNHDA and CDR2 SQIVND (reference sequence). Using reference TRBV19 and TRBJ2-5 for the parts outside the CDR3, the full variable domain is DGGITQSPKYLFRKEGQNVTLSCEQNLNHDAMYWYRQDPGQGLRLIYYSQIVNDFQKGDIAEGYSVSREKKESFPLTVTSAQKNPTAFYLCASSIAPSGIGEETQYFGPGTRLLVL.

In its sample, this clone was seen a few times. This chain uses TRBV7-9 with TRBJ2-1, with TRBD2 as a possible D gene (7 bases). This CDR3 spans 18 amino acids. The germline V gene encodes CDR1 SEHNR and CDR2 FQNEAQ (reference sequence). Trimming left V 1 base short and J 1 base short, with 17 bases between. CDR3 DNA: TGTGCCAGCAGCTTAGGATGGGGGGGGCGTGGATCCTACAATGAGCAGTTCTTC. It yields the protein CASSLGWGGRGSYNEQFF.

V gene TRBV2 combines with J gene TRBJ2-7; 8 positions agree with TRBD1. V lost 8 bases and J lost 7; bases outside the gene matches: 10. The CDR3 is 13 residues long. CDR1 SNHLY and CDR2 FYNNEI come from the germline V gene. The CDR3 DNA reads TGTGCCAGCGGCCAGGGGGCACTCGGTGAGCAGTACTTC. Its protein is CASGQGALGEQYF.

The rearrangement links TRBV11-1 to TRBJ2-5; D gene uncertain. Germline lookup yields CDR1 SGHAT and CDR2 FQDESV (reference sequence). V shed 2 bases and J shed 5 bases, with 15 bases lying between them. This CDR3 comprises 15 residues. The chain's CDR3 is CASSLSSPVMETQYF. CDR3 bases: TGTGCCAGCAGCTTAAGTAGTCCGGTAATGGAGACCCAGTACTTC.

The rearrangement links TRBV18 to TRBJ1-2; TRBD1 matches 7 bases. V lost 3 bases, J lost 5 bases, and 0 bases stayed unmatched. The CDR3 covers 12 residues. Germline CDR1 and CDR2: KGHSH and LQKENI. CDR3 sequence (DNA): TGTGCCAGCTCACCGACAGGGTATGGCTACACCTTC. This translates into CASSPTGYGYTF.

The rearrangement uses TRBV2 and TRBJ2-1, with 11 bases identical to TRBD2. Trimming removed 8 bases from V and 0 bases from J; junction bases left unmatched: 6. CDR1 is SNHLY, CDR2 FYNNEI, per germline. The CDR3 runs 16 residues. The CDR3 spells CASGLAGQSSYNEQFF. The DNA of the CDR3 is TGTGCCAGCGGACTAGCGGGTCAAAGCTCCTACAATGAGCAGTTCTTC.

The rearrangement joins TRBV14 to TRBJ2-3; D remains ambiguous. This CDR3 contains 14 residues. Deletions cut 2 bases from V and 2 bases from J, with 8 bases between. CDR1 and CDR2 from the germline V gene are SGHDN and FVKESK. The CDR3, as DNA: TGTGCCAGCAGCCAACTGCGCCCCACAGATACGCAGTATTTT. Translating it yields CASSQLRPTDTQYF.

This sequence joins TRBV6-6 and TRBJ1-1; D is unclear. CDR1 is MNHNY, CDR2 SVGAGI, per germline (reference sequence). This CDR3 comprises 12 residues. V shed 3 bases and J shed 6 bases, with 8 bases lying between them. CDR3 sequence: CASSYIGAEAFF. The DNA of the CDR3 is TGTGCCAGCAGTTATATCGGGGCTGAAGCTTTCTTT.

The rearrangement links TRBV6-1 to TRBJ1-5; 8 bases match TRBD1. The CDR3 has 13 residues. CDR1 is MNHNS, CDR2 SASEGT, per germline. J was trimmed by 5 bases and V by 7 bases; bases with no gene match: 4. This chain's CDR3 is CASTGQGYQPQHF. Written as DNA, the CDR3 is TGTGCCAGCACCGGACAGGGCTATCAGCCCCAGCATTTT.

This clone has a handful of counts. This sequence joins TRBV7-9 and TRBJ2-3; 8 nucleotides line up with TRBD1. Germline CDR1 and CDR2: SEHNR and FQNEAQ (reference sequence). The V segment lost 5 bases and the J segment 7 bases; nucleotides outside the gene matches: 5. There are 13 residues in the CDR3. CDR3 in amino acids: CASSPHRGNTQYF. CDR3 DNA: TGTGCCAGCAGCCCCCACAGGGGGAATACGCAGTATTTT.

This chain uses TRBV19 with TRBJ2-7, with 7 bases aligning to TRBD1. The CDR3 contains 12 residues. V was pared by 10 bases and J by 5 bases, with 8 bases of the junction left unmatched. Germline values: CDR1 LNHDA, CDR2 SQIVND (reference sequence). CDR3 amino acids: CATNRGADEQYF. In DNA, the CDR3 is TGTGCCACTAACAGGGGCGCCGACGAGCAGTACTTC.

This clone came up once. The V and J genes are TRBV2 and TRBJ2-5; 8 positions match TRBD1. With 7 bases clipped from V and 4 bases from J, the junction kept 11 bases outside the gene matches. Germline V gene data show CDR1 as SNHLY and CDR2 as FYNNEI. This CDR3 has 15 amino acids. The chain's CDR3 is CASTPTGEVAETQYF. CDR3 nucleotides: TGTGCCAGCACCCCGACAGGGGAGGTTGCAGAGACCCAGTACTTC.

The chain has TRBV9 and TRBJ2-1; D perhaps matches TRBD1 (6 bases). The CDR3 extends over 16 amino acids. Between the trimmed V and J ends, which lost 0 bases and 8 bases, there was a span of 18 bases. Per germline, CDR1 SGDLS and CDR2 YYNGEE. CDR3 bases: TGTGCCAGCAGCGTAGGTGGACAGTGGATCGGGGATGAGCAGTTCTTC. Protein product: CASSVGGQWIGDEQFF.

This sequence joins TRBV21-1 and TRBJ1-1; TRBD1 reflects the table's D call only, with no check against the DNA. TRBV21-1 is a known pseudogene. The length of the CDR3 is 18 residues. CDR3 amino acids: CASSKEGTGDTTNTEAFF. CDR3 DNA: TGTGCCAGCAGCAAAGAGGGGACAGGCGACACCACGAACACTGAAGCTTTCTTT.

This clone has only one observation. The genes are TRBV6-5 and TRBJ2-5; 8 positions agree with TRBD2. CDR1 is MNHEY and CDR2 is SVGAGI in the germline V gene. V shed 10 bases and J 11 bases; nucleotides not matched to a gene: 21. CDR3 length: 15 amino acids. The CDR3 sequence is CATRWAGGLSGEQYF. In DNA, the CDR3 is TGTGCCACGAGATGGGCGGGAGGTCTCTCGGGGGAGCAGTACTTC.

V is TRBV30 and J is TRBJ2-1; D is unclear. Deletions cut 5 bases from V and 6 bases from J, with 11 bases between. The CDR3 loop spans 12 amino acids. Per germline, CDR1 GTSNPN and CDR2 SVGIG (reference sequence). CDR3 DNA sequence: TGTGCCTGGTCATCCAGCGTCAATGAGCAGTTCTTC. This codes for CAWSSSVNEQFF.

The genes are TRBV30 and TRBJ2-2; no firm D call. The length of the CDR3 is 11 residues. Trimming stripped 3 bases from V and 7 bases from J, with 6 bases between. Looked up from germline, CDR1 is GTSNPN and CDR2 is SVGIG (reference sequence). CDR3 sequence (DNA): TGTGCCTGGAGGTTTAACGGGGAGCTGTTTTTT. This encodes CAWRFNGELFF. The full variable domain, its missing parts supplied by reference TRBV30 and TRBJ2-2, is SQTIHQWPATLVQPVGSPLSLECTVEGTSNPNLYWYRQAAGRGLQLLFYSVGIGQISSEVPQNLSASRPQDRQFILSSKKLLLSDSGFYLCAWRFNGELFFGEGSRLTVL.

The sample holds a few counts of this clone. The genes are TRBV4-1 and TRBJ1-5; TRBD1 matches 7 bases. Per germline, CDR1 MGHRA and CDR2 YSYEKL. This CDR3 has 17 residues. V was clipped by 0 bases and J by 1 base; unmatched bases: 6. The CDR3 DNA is TGCGCCAGCAGCCAAGACGGACAGGCATTGAGCAATCAGCCCCAGCATTTT. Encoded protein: CASSQDGQALSNQPQHF.

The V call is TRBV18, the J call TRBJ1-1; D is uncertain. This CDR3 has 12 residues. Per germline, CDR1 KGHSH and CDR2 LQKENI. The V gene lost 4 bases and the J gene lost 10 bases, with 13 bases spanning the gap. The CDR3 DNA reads TGTGCCAGCTCACTAAATGAGGGAGGAGCTTTCTTT. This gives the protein CASSLNEGGAFF.

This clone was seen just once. CDR3 sequence: CASSYGVASGANVLTF. CDR3 in DNA: TGTGCCAGCAGTTACGGAGTAGCCTCTGGGGCCAACGTCCTGACTTTC. The rearrangement joins TRBV6-5 to TRBJ2-6, with no clear D. CDR3 length: 16 amino acids. Trimming left V 2 bases short and J 0 bases short, with 8 bases between. Germline CDR1 reads MNHEY; CDR2 reads SVGAGI.

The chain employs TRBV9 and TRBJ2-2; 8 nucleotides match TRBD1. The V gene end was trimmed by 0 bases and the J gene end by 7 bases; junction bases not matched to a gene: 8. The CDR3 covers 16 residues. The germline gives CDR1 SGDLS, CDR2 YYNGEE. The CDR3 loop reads CASSVASAGGGGELFF. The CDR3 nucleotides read TGTGCCAGCAGCGTAGCTTCGGCAGGGGGCGGCGGGGAGCTGTTTTTT.

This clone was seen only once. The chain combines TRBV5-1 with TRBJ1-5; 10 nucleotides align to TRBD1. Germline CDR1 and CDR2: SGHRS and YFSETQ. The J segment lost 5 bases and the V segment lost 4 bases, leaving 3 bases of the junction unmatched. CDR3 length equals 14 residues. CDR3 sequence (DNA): TGCGCCAGCAGCCCCGGGACAGGGGATCAGCCCCAGCATTTT. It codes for CASSPGTGDQPQHF. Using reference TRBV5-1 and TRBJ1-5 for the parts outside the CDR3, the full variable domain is KAGVTQTPRYLIKTRGQQVTLSCSPISGHRSVSWYQQTPGQGLQFLFEYFSETQRNKGNFPGRFSGRQFSNSRSEMNVSTLELGDSALYLCASSPGTGDQPQHFGDGTRLSIL.